This T cell receptor beta chain was captured by sequencing in a study of blood T cell repertoires in COVID-19. Study-wide context: Spain, Italy and the United States supplied samples that represented acute and convalescent COVID-19. T cells, B-cell-depleted T cells, or PBMCs supplied cDNA or gDNA.

The CDR3 is made up of 16 amino acids. The ends lost 5 bases at V and 8 bases at J; junction bases unmatched: 14. In germline, CDR1 is MNHEY, CDR2 SMNVEV (reference sequence). Authors' analysis steps: The authors estimated nucleated cell counts from reference gene primer amplification. Assay: immunoSEQ multiplex PCR; the TCRdb copy retains only in-frame clones and omits some. D and trimming were read from the DNA, whereas the V and J calls and clone size are those reported in that table. Of more than 200,000 clones listed, less than 90% are singletons. The clonotype originates from a middle-aged man with acute or convalescent COVID-19. The chain employs TRBV27 and TRBJ1-5, with 8 positions matching TRBD1. Sequenced material: peripheral blood. The CDR3 here is CASSPQIGQGREPQHF. CDR3 nucleotide sequence: TGTGCCAGCAGTCCCCAGATCGGACAGGGACGGGAGCCCCAGCATTTT.